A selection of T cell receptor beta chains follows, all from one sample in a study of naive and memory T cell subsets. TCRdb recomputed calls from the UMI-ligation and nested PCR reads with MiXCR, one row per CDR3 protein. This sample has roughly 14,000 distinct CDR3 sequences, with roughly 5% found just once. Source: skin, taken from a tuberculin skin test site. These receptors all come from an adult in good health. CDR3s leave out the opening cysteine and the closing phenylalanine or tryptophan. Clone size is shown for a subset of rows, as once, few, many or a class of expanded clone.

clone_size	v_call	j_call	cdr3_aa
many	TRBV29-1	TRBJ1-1	SVSMGWAMNTEAF
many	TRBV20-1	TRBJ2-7	SAFSGATGFYEQY
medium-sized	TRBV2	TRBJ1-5	ASSGPAGVQPQH
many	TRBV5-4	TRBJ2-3	ASSWGTGEGTQY
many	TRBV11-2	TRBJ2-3	ASSPTRTPSDTQY
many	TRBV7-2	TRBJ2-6	ASSLVGQVPVLT
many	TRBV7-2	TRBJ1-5	ASSLFERGAQPQH
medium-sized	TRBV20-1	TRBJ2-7	SAPNRGGVEGEQY
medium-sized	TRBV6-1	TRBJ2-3	ASSDPAFVSRDPHTDTQY
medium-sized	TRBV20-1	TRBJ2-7	SASGGALYEQY
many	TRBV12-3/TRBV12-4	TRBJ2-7	ASSIFQGAYEQY
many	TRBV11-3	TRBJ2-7	ASSFRLAESSYEQY
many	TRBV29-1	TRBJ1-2	SVDGRTNYGYT
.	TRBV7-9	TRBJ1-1	ASSSYPEDSYMNTEAF
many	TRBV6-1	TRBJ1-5	ASSERPGGAQPQH
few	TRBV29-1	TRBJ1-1	SVEGKEGRENTEAF
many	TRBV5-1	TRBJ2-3	ASSLARGRGDTQY